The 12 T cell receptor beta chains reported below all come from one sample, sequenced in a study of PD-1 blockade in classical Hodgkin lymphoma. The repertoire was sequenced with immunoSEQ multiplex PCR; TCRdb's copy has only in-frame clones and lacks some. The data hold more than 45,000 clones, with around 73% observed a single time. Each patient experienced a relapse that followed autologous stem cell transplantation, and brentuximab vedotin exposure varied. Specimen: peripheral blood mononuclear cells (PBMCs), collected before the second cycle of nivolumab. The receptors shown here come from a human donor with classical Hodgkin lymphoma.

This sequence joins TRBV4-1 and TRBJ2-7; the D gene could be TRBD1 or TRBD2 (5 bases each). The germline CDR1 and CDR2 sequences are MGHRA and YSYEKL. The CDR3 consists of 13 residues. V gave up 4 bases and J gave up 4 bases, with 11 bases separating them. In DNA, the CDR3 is TGCGCCAGCAGCCGAGGGGTGGGTTACGAGCAGTACTTC. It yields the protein CASSRGVGYEQYF.

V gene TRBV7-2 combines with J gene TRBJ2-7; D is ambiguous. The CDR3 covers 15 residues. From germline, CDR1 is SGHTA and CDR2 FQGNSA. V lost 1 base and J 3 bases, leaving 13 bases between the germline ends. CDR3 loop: CASSLDGPNVYEQYF. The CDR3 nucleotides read TGTGCCAGCAGCTTAGACGGACCAAACGTCTACGAGCAGTACTTC.

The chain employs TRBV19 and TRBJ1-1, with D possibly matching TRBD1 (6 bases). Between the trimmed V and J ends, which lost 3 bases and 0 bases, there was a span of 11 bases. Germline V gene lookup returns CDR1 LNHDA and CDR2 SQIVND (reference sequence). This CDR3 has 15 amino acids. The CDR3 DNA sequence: TGTGCCAGTAGTATGGACAGACTCATGAACACTGAAGCTTTCTTT. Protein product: CASSMDRLMNTEAFF. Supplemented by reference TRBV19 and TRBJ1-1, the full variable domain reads DGGITQSPKYLFRKEGQNVTLSCEQNLNHDAMYWYRQDPGQGLRLIYYSQIVNDFQKGDIAEGYSVSREKKESFPLTVTSAQKNPTAFYLCASSMDRLMNTEAFFGQGTRLTVV.

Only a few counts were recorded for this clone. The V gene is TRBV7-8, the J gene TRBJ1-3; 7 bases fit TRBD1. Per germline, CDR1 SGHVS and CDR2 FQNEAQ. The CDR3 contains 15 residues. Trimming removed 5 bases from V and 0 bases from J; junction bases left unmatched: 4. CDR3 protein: CASSESGGSGNTIYF. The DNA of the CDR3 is TGTGCCAGCAGCGAATCAGGGGGCTCTGGAAACACCATATATTTT. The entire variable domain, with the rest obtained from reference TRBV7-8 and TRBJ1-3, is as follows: GAGVSQSPRYKVAKRGQDVALRCDPISGHVSLFWYQQALGQGPEFLTYFQNEAQLDKSGLPSDRFFAERPEGSVSTLKIQRTQQEDSAVYLCASSESGGSGNTIYFGEGSWLTVV.

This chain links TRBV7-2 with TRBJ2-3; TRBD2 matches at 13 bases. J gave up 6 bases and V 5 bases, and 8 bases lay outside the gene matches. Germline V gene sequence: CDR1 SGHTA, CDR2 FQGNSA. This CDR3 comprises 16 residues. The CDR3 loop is CASSLRTSGRSDTQYF. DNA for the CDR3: TGTGCCAGCAGCCTCCGGACTAGCGGGAGATCGGATACGCAGTATTTT.

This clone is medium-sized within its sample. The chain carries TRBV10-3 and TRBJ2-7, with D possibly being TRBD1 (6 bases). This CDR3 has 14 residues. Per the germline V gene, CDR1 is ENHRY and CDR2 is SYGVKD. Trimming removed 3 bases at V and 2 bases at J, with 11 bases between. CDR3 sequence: CAISEQGVPYEQYF. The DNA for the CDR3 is TGTGCCATCAGTGAACAGGGCGTACCCTACGAGCAGTACTTC.

CDR3 sequence: CASSQRPRREKLFF. The CDR3 DNA sequence: TGCGCCAGCAGCCAACGGCCCCGACGGGAAAAACTGTTTTTT. The rearrangement joins TRBV4-3 to TRBJ1-4; D is unclear. Trimming stripped 2 bases from V and 8 bases from J, with 12 bases between. This CDR3 contains 14 residues. From germline, CDR1 is LGHNA and CDR2 YSLEER.

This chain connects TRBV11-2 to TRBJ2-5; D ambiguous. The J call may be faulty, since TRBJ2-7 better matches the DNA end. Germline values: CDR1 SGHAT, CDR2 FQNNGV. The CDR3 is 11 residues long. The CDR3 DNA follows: TGTGCCAGCAGCTTACGCGGCGAGCAGTACTTC. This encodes CASSLRGEQYF.

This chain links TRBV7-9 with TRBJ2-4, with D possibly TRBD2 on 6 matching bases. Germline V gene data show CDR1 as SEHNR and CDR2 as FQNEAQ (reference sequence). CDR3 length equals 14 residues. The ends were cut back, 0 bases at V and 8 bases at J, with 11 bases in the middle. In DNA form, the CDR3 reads TGTGCCAGCAGCTTAGCGGTCGGAGGGGACATTCAGTACTTC. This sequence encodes CASSLAVGGDIQYF.

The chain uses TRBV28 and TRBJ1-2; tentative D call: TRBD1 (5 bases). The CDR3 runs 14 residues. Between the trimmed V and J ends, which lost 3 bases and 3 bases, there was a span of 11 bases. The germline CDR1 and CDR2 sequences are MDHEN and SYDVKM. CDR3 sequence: CASSFLGGDYGYTF. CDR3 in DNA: TGTGCCAGCAGTTTTTTGGGGGGGGACTATGGCTACACCTTC.

CDR3 in amino acids: CASSLKQFSGANVLTF. The CDR3 coding sequence is TGTGCCAGCAGCTTAAAACAGTTCTCTGGGGCCAACGTCCTGACTTTC. V usage is TRBV7-2 and J usage is TRBJ2-6; D remains unclear. The CDR3 contains 16 residues. V gave up 2 bases and J gave up 0 bases, with 8 bases separating them. Germline CDR1 SGHTA, CDR2 FQGNSA.

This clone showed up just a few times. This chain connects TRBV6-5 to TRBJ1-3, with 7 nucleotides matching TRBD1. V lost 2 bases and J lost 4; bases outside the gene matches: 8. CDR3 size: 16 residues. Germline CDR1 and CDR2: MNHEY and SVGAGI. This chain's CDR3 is CASSYGTAGTGNTIYF. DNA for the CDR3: TGTGCCAGCAGTTACGGGACAGCCGGGACAGGAAACACCATATATTTT.